This entry concerns a single T cell receptor (beta chain). Germline V gene sequence: CDR1 SGHNT, CDR2 YYREEE (reference sequence). The length of the CDR3 is 12 residues. V lost 4 bases and J lost 8, with 12 bases in between. The data were obtained in a study of blood T cell repertoires in COVID-19. Sequencing was performed with immunoSEQ multiplex PCR; in TCRdb, only in-frame clones are kept and a portion is missing. The sample lists approximately 270,000 clones, approximately 83% seen once, with approximately 10% in the top ten. The clonotype comes from a woman aged 65 to 85 with acute or convalescent COVID-19. Sequencing was carried out using peripheral blood. V is TRBV5-4 and J is TRBJ1-2; perhaps TRBD1 as D (5 bases). The CDR3 loop reads CASSPGTLGYTF. CDR3 coding DNA: TGTGCCAGCAGCCCCGGGACTCTGGGCTACACCTTC.